The 5 T cell receptor beta chains given below trace back to one sample, sequenced in a study of blood T cell repertoires in COVID-19. Clones were read by immunoSEQ multiplex PCR, and TCRdb kept only the in-frame ones, dropping some. This sample has about 280,000 clones, with 83% found just once. The sequenced material came from peripheral blood. The receptors were gathered from a woman aged 45 to 65 who had recovered from COVID-19.

The V and J genes are TRBV7-2 and TRBJ1-2; D perhaps matches TRBD1 (5 bases). The V gene's germline CDR1 is SGHTA and CDR2 FQGNSA. This CDR3 has 15 residues. Trimming pared 5 bases from V and 4 bases from J, leaving 17 bases between. Here the CDR3 DNA reads TGTGCCAGCAGCCCCCGGCAGGGTTGGAGCTATGGCTACACCTTC. Translation: CASSPRQGWSYGYTF.

V and J are TRBV29-1 and TRBJ2-3; the D gene is possibly TRBD1 (5 bases). The CDR3 is made up of 15 amino acids. V lost 3 bases and J lost 4, with 17 bases in between. Germline V lookup: CDR1 SQVTM, CDR2 ANQGSEA. CDR3 protein: CSVEIWGSLSDTQYF. Here the CDR3 DNA reads TGCAGCGTTGAGATCTGGGGCAGTCTCTCAGATACGCAGTATTTT.

This clone was seen more than once but under ten times. The chain carries TRBV27 and TRBJ1-6, with D perhaps matching TRBD1 (6 bases). The germline V gene has CDR1 MNHEY and CDR2 SMNVEV (reference sequence). This CDR3 is built from 14 residues. V was cut by 6 bases and J by 9 bases, with 15 bases left in between. CDR3 DNA sequence: TGTGCCAGCAGCCTTAAGGGGGTGGCTTCACCCCTCCACTTT. Amino acid sequence: CASSLKGVASPLHF.

In DNA, the CDR3 is TGTGCCAGCAGCTTGAACAGGGACTACGAGCAGTACTTC. Its translation is CASSLNRDYEQYF. The V gene is TRBV5-4, the J gene TRBJ2-7; D possibly corresponds to TRBD1 (6 bases). CDR1 SGHNT and CDR2 YYREEE come from the germline V gene (reference sequence). Trimming left V 1 base short and J 3 bases short, with 8 bases between. CDR3 length: 13 residues.

The gene calls are TRBV18 and TRBJ1-2; perhaps TRBD1 as D (6 bases). This CDR3 spans 15 amino acids. Trimming took off 3 bases at V and 2 bases at J, with 13 bases between the two ends. CDR1 KGHSH and CDR2 LQKENI come from the germline V gene. As DNA, the CDR3 is TGTGCCAGCTCACCTTCGGGACAAATAAACTATGGCTACACCTTC. Protein: CASSPSGQINYGYTF.